Detailed here is one TCR beta chain. A library of TCRbeta sequences, prepared with unique molecular identifiers, was generated. MiXCR, run by TCRdb on the PCR reads, gives a single entry per CDR3 protein. Of about 250,000 distinct CDR3 sequences listed, 20% to 30% are singletons. The germline gives CDR1 DFQATT, CDR2 SNEGSKA (reference sequence). This CDR3 region has 18 residues. V shed 5 bases, J shed 3 bases, and the junction held 21 bases outside the gene matches. The sample comes from a study of T-cell reconstitution after alpha-beta-depleted transplantation in children. The chain joins TRBV20-1 to TRBJ1-1; the match to TRBD1 covers 7 bases. The sequence was collected from a female patient aged 2-9 years who had a stem cell transplant for congenital amegakaryocytic thrombocytopenia, so the T cells may come from the graft donor. The sample was PBMCs, mostly from graft donor cells, taken 360 days after TCRalphabeta/CD19-depleted stem cell transplant. As DNA, the CDR3 is TGCAGTGCTTTTCGCCCCTGGGGTACAGGGGTGGGGGACACTGAAGCTTTCTTT. Its translation is CSAFRPWGTGVGDTEAFF.